The rows below give T cell receptor beta chains drawn from one sample of a study of T cell responses to AZD1222 COVID-19 vaccine. Profiling relied on immunoSEQ multiplex PCR, and the TCRdb table lists in-frame clones only, not all of them. The sample contains roughly 100,000 clones, 90% of which appear only once. The sample was peripheral blood, taken on day 0 of AZD1222 vaccination. All receptors come from an adult in good health. Each CDR3 is given with its conserved first and last residue. The D gene is left open where the match is weak. Expanded clones are given a class, and other clones once, few, many or no size at all.

clone_size d_call j_call v_call cdr3_aa cdr3_nt
. . TRBJ2-3 TRBV19 CASNQERTDTQYF TGTGCCAGTAATCAGGAACGCACAGATACGCAGTATTTT
. . TRBJ1-1 TRBV19 CASSHQGPSTEAFF TGTGCCAGTAGTCACCAGGGCCCCAGCACTGAAGCTTTCTTT
medium-sized . TRBJ2-3 TRBV21-1 CASSMRLAGGCVNTQYF TGTGCCAGCAGCATGCGACTAGCGGGGGGCTGTGTGAATACGCAGTATTTT
. . TRBJ2-1 TRBV10-3 CAISSNNEQFF TGTGCCATCAGTTCTAACAATGAGCAGTTCTTC
. . TRBJ1-1 TRBV2 CASSERRDSEAFF TGTGCCAGCAGCGAACGTAGGGATTCTGAAGCTTTCTTT
. . TRBJ1-1 TRBV4-2 CASSQLGKGTEAFF TGTGCCAGCAGCCAGCTCGGAAAGGGCACTGAAGCTTTCTTT
once . TRBJ2-7 TRBV6-1 CASSEETSYEQYF TGTGCCAGCAGTGAAGAGACATCATACGAGCAGTACTTC
. TRBD1 TRBJ2-1 TRBV28 CASSRGQWNEQFF TGTGCCAGCAGCAGGGGGCAGTGGAATGAGCAGTTCTTC
. . TRBJ1-6 TRBV5-4 CASSREGGSSYNSPLHF TGTGCCAGCAGCCGCGAGGGGGGGAGCTCCTATAATTCACCCCTCCACTTT
. . TRBJ1-5 TRBV6-5 CASGGQTDQPQHF TGTGCCAGCGGAGGACAGACTGATCAGCCCCAGCATTTT
. TRBD2 TRBJ2-2 TRBV5-4 CASSLAGGGTGELFF TGTGCCAGCAGCTTAGCGGGGGGCGGAACCGGGGAGCTGTTTTTT